The present entry profiles one T cell receptor (beta chain) with its context. What it binds is not known. These data belong to a study of blood T cells in healthy people across ages. Sample-barcoded 5' priming and a J-beta primer mix drove a second PCR of 7 to 11 cycles. Every cDNA molecule bore a tag from a template-switch adaptor containing 12 random nucleotides. TCRdb passed the 5' RACE reads through MiXCR, listing each CDR3 protein once. The sample consists of 650,000 to 700,000 distinct CDR3 sequences, about 34% of them appearing once. General study results and limits: TCR beta diversity tracked closely with naive T cell percentage.

Every participating donor contributed about 10 milliliters of peripheral blood through a draw. PBMCs were isolated at a quantity of at least 6 million per sample. V gave up 5 bases and J gave up 6 bases; unmatched junction bases: 14. The CDR3 spans 16 residues. This sequence was found in a woman over 75 in good health. The sample consisted of blood. The V gene is TRBV12-3 or TRBV12-4, the J gene TRBJ1-1; 8 bases fit TRBD1. The CDR3 DNA reads TGTGCCAGCAGTCTTAGGACAGGGTCGGGATGGTCTGAAGCTTTCTTT. It is translated as CASSLRTGSGWSEAFF.